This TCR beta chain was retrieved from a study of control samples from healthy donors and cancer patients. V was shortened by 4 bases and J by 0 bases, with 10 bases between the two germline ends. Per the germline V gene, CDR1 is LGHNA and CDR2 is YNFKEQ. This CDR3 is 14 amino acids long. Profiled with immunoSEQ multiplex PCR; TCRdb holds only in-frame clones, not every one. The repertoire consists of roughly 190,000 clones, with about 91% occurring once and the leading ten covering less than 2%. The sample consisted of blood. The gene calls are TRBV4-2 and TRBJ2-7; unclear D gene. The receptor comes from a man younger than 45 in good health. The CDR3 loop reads CASSRDGLSYEQYF. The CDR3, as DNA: TGTGCCAGCAGCCGGGATGGCCTCTCCTACGAGCAGTACTTC.